A selection of T cell receptor beta chains follows, all from one sample in a study of cytomegalovirus exposure and HLA in healthy donors. Some clones are missing from TCRdb's copy, which holds only in-frame ones; the method was immunoSEQ multiplex PCR. The sample carries 250,000 to 300,000 clones, approximately 85% recorded once. The sample was PBMCs. These receptors were taken from a woman between 40 and 55 years old in good health and CMV-seropositive. The CDR3 runs from the conserved cysteine through the conserved F or W. D genes are given only for firm matches. Some rows mark clone size as missing; the rest say once, few, many or name a class of expanded clone.

V,J,size,D,CDR3,DNA
TRBV29-1,TRBJ1-5,-,-,CSATESGIDQPQHF,TGCAGCGCCACCGAGTCAGGGATTGATCAGCCCCAGCATTTT
TRBV5-1,TRBJ2-5,once,TRBD1,CASSSQGWEETQYF,TGCGCCAGCAGCTCACAGGGGTGGGAAGAGACCCAGTACTTC
TRBV18,TRBJ2-2,-,TRBD2,CASSPIAGSNTGELFF,TGTGCCAGCTCACCCATAGCGGGGTCGAACACCGGGGAGCTGTTTTTT
TRBV5-1,TRBJ2-3,-,-,CASSLGLAASTDTQYF,TGCGCCAGCAGCTTGGGGTTAGCGGCTAGCACAGATACGCAGTATTTT
TRBV30,TRBJ2-6,-,-,CAWSVTALYSGANVLTF,TGTGCCTGGAGTGTGACAGCGTTATACTCTGGGGCCAACGTCCTGACTTTC
TRBV11-2,TRBJ1-1,-,TRBD1,CASSPAGTGGFTEAFF,TGTGCCAGCAGCCCGGCCGGGACAGGGGGCTTCACTGAAGCTTTCTTT
TRBV19,TRBJ1-4,-,TRBD1,CASSGWTGGNEKLFF,TGTGCCAGTAGTGGATGGACAGGGGGTAATGAAAAACTGTTTTTT
TRBV28,TRBJ1-2,-,-,CASHFGGEGLIYGYTF,TGTGCCAGTCATTTCGGCGGGGAAGGGCTTATCTATGGCTACACCTTC
TRBV30,TRBJ2-1,-,-,CAWSVHSSYNEQFF,TGTGCCTGGAGTGTACACAGCTCCTACAATGAGCAGTTCTTC
TRBV18,TRBJ2-2,-,TRBD1,CASSPDRADTGELFF,TGTGCCAGCTCACCGGACAGGGCGGACACCGGGGAGCTGTTTTTT
TRBV4-2,TRBJ1-2,-,TRBD1,CASSQDSGQGPPFRGYTF,TGTGCCAGCAGCCAAGATTCGGGACAGGGGCCCCCGTTTAGAGGCTACACCTTC
TRBV13,TRBJ2-7,-,TRBD2,CASSLGGGGVGEYEQYF,TGTGCCAGCAGCTTAGGTGGCGGGGGGGTCGGGGAGTACGAGCAGTACTTC
TRBV7-2,TRBJ2-5,-,TRBD2,CASSGWGSGMGETQYF,TGTGCCAGCAGCGGATGGGGGAGCGGGATGGGGGAGACCCAGTACTTC
TRBV7-9,TRBJ1-5,-,TRBD1,CSSSSAGTGVGQPQHF,TGTTCCAGCAGTTCTGCCGGGACAGGGGTAGGCCAGCCCCAGCATTTT
TRBV4-3,TRBJ2-7,-,TRBD1,CASSRHWDSSYEQYF,TGCGCCAGCAGCCGACACTGGGACAGCTCCTACGAGCAGTACTTC
TRBV30,TRBJ1-3,-,TRBD1,CAWRSGQGANTIYF,TGTGCCTGGAGGTCGGGACAGGGAGCAAACACCATATATTTT
TRBV15,TRBJ1-4,-,TRBD1,CATSGFGGQKSEKLFF,TGTGCCACCAGCGGCTTCGGGGGACAGAAAAGTGAAAAACTGTTTTTT
TRBV7-8,TRBJ1-1,-,-,CASSLQREAFF,TGTGCCAGCAGCTTACAGAGGGAGGCTTTCTTT
TRBV7-9,TRBJ2-4,-,TRBD1,CASSLTGGIAKNIQYF,TGTGCCAGCAGCTTAACAGGGGGGATAGCCAAAAACATTCAGTACTTC
TRBV6-5,TRBJ1-5,-,-,CASSYPGYNQPQHF,TGTGCCAGCAGCTACCCAGGATACAATCAGCCCCAGCATTTT
TRBV5-6,TRBJ2-3,-,-,CASSFGTLGTDTQYF,TGTGCCAGCAGCTTTGGGACTCTAGGCACAGATACGCAGTATTTT
TRBV11-2,TRBJ2-1,-,TRBD1,CASSAWTGGWYNEQFF,TGTGCCAGCAGCGCCTGGACAGGGGGCTGGTACAATGAGCAGTTCTTC
TRBV6-5,TRBJ2-1,-,-,CASSLTHSYNEQFF,TGTGCCAGCAGCCTCACACACTCCTACAATGAGCAGTTCTTC
TRBV2,TRBJ2-5,-,TRBD1,CAMWDSAKETQYF,TGTGCCATGTGGGACAGCGCAAAAGAGACCCAGTACTTC
TRBV27,TRBJ1-1,-,TRBD1,CASKSDRVSEAFF,TGTGCCAGCAAGTCGGACAGGGTCTCTGAAGCTTTCTTT
TRBV6-1,TRBJ2-3,-,-,CASSVRHSDRDTQYF,TGTGCCAGCAGTGTCCGCCACTCTGACAGGGATACGCAGTATTTT
TRBV4-3,TRBJ2-2,-,-,CASSPTGGKNTGELFF,TGCGCCAGCAGCCCAACAGGCGGGAAGAACACCGGGGAGCTGTTTTTT
TRBV7-2,TRBJ1-1,-,TRBD1,CASSSYRGQAFF,TGTGCCAGCAGCTCCTACAGGGGGCAAGCTTTCTTT
TRBV4-2,TRBJ2-1,-,TRBD2,CASSQVGAGVNEQFF,TGTGCCAGCAGCCAAGTAGGAGCGGGAGTGAATGAGCAGTTCTTC
TRBV28,TRBJ2-7,-,TRBD2,CASDSGRPWGYEQYF,TGTGCCAGCGATAGCGGGAGGCCCTGGGGGTACGAGCAGTACTTC
TRBV29-1,TRBJ1-1,-,-,CSVGAEGNTEAFF,TGCAGCGTTGGCGCGGAGGGCAACACTGAAGCTTTCTTT
TRBV6-6,TRBJ1-1,-,-,CASSYSPGSEAFF,TGTGCCAGCAGTTACTCGCCAGGTTCTGAAGCTTTCTTT
TRBV11-2,TRBJ1-1,-,TRBD1,CASSGQGLNTEAFF,TGTGCCAGCTCGGGACAGGGCCTGAACACTGAAGCTTTCTTT
TRBV2,TRBJ2-5,-,-,CASLREETQYF,TGTGCCAGCCTACGGGAAGAGACCCAGTACTTC
TRBV27,TRBJ2-2,-,-,CASSLGGRAGELFF,TGTGCCAGCAGTTTAGGTGGGAGAGCCGGGGAGCTGTTTTTT
TRBV10-3,TRBJ2-3,once,-,CAISESGGFGDTQYF,TGTGCCATCAGTGAGTCCGGGGGATTCGGGGATACGCAGTATTTT
TRBV7-2,TRBJ2-5,-,-,CASSTLGLQETQYF,TGTGCCAGCAGCACGCTAGGACTGCAAGAGACCCAGTACTTC
TRBV19,TRBJ1-3,once,-,CASSISDTSGNTIYF,TGTGCCAGTAGTATCTCGGACACCTCTGGAAACACCATATATTTT
TRBV7-2,TRBJ2-7,-,-,CASSPSGYEQYF,TGTGCCAGCAGCCCATCGGGGTACGAGCAGTACTTC
TRBV21-1,TRBJ2-7,-,-,CASSKEEGRAYEQYF,TGTGCCAGCAGCAAAGAGGAGGGACGGGCCTACGAGCAGTACTTC
TRBV4-2,TRBJ1-1,-,-,CASSLEGGDTEAFF,TGTGCCAGCAGCCTAGAGGGGGGTGACACTGAAGCTTTCTTT
TRBV7-9,TRBJ1-4,-,-,CSSSLSARDATNEKLFF,TGTTCCAGCAGCTTATCTGCCAGGGATGCAACTAATGAAAAACTGTTTTTT
TRBV18,TRBJ2-5,-,-,CASSPPIVTKETQYF,TGTGCCAGCTCACCACCTATTGTGACTAAAGAGACCCAGTACTTC
TRBV28,TRBJ1-2,-,-,CASIEYRPDTNYGYTF,TGTGCCAGCATAGAATACAGGCCCGATACTAACTATGGCTACACCTTC
TRBV5-1,TRBJ2-1,-,-,CASHIGVSSYNEQFF,TGCGCCAGCCACATTGGAGTCAGCTCCTACAATGAGCAGTTCTTC
TRBV7-3,TRBJ2-5,-,TRBD2,CASSLGGRGETQYF,TGTGCCAGCAGCTTAGGGGGGAGGGGTGAGACCCAGTACTTC
TRBV7-8,TRBJ2-7,once,-,CASSLYQWEYEQYF,TGTGCCAGCAGCTTATACCAATGGGAGTACGAGCAGTACTTC
TRBV7-9,TRBJ2-7,-,-,CASSSGVAYEQYF,TGTGCCAGCAGCTCAGGGGTCGCCTACGAGCAGTACTTC
TRBV5-1,TRBJ1-4,-,-,CASSLPGEKLFF,TGCGCCAGCAGCTTACCAGGGGAAAAACTGTTTTTT
TRBV13,TRBJ2-1,once,-,CASSRDRNRDNEQFF,TGTGCCAGCAGCCGGGATCGAAATCGGGACAATGAGCAGTTCTTC
TRBV7-6,TRBJ2-1,-,TRBD2,CASSLALLGLAGGTYNEQFF,TGTGCCAGCAGCTTAGCTTTGCTGGGACTAGCGGGAGGGACATACAATGAGCAGTTCTTC
TRBV7-9,TRBJ1-2,-,TRBD1,CASSLETGKGYTF,TGTGCCAGCAGCCTAGAGACAGGGAAGGGCTACACCTTC
TRBV7-6,TRBJ2-1,-,-,CASSSLNEQFF,TGTGCCAGCAGCTCTCTCAATGAGCAGTTCTTC
TRBV7-2,TRBJ2-3,-,TRBD2,CASSLVARSLAGGTDTQYF,TGTGCCAGCAGCTTAGTGGCCCGCTCACTAGCGGGGGGCACAGATACGCAGTATTTT
TRBV28,TRBJ2-1,-,TRBD2,CASSLGTSGLQEQFF,TGTGCCAGCAGTCTCGGGACTAGCGGGCTTCAAGAGCAGTTCTTC
TRBV19,TRBJ1-6,-,TRBD1,CASSIDGGQDRTYSPLHF,TGTGCCAGTAGTATAGACGGGGGACAGGATCGGACCTATTCACCCCTCCACTTT
TRBV11-3,TRBJ2-5,-,-,CASSLRIQGLTQYF,TGTGCCAGCAGCTTAAGGATTCAGGGTTTGACCCAGTACTTC
TRBV7-9,TRBJ1-2,-,TRBD1,CASSWDTGTGDGYTF,TGTGCCAGCAGTTGGGACACCGGGACAGGGGATGGCTACACCTTC